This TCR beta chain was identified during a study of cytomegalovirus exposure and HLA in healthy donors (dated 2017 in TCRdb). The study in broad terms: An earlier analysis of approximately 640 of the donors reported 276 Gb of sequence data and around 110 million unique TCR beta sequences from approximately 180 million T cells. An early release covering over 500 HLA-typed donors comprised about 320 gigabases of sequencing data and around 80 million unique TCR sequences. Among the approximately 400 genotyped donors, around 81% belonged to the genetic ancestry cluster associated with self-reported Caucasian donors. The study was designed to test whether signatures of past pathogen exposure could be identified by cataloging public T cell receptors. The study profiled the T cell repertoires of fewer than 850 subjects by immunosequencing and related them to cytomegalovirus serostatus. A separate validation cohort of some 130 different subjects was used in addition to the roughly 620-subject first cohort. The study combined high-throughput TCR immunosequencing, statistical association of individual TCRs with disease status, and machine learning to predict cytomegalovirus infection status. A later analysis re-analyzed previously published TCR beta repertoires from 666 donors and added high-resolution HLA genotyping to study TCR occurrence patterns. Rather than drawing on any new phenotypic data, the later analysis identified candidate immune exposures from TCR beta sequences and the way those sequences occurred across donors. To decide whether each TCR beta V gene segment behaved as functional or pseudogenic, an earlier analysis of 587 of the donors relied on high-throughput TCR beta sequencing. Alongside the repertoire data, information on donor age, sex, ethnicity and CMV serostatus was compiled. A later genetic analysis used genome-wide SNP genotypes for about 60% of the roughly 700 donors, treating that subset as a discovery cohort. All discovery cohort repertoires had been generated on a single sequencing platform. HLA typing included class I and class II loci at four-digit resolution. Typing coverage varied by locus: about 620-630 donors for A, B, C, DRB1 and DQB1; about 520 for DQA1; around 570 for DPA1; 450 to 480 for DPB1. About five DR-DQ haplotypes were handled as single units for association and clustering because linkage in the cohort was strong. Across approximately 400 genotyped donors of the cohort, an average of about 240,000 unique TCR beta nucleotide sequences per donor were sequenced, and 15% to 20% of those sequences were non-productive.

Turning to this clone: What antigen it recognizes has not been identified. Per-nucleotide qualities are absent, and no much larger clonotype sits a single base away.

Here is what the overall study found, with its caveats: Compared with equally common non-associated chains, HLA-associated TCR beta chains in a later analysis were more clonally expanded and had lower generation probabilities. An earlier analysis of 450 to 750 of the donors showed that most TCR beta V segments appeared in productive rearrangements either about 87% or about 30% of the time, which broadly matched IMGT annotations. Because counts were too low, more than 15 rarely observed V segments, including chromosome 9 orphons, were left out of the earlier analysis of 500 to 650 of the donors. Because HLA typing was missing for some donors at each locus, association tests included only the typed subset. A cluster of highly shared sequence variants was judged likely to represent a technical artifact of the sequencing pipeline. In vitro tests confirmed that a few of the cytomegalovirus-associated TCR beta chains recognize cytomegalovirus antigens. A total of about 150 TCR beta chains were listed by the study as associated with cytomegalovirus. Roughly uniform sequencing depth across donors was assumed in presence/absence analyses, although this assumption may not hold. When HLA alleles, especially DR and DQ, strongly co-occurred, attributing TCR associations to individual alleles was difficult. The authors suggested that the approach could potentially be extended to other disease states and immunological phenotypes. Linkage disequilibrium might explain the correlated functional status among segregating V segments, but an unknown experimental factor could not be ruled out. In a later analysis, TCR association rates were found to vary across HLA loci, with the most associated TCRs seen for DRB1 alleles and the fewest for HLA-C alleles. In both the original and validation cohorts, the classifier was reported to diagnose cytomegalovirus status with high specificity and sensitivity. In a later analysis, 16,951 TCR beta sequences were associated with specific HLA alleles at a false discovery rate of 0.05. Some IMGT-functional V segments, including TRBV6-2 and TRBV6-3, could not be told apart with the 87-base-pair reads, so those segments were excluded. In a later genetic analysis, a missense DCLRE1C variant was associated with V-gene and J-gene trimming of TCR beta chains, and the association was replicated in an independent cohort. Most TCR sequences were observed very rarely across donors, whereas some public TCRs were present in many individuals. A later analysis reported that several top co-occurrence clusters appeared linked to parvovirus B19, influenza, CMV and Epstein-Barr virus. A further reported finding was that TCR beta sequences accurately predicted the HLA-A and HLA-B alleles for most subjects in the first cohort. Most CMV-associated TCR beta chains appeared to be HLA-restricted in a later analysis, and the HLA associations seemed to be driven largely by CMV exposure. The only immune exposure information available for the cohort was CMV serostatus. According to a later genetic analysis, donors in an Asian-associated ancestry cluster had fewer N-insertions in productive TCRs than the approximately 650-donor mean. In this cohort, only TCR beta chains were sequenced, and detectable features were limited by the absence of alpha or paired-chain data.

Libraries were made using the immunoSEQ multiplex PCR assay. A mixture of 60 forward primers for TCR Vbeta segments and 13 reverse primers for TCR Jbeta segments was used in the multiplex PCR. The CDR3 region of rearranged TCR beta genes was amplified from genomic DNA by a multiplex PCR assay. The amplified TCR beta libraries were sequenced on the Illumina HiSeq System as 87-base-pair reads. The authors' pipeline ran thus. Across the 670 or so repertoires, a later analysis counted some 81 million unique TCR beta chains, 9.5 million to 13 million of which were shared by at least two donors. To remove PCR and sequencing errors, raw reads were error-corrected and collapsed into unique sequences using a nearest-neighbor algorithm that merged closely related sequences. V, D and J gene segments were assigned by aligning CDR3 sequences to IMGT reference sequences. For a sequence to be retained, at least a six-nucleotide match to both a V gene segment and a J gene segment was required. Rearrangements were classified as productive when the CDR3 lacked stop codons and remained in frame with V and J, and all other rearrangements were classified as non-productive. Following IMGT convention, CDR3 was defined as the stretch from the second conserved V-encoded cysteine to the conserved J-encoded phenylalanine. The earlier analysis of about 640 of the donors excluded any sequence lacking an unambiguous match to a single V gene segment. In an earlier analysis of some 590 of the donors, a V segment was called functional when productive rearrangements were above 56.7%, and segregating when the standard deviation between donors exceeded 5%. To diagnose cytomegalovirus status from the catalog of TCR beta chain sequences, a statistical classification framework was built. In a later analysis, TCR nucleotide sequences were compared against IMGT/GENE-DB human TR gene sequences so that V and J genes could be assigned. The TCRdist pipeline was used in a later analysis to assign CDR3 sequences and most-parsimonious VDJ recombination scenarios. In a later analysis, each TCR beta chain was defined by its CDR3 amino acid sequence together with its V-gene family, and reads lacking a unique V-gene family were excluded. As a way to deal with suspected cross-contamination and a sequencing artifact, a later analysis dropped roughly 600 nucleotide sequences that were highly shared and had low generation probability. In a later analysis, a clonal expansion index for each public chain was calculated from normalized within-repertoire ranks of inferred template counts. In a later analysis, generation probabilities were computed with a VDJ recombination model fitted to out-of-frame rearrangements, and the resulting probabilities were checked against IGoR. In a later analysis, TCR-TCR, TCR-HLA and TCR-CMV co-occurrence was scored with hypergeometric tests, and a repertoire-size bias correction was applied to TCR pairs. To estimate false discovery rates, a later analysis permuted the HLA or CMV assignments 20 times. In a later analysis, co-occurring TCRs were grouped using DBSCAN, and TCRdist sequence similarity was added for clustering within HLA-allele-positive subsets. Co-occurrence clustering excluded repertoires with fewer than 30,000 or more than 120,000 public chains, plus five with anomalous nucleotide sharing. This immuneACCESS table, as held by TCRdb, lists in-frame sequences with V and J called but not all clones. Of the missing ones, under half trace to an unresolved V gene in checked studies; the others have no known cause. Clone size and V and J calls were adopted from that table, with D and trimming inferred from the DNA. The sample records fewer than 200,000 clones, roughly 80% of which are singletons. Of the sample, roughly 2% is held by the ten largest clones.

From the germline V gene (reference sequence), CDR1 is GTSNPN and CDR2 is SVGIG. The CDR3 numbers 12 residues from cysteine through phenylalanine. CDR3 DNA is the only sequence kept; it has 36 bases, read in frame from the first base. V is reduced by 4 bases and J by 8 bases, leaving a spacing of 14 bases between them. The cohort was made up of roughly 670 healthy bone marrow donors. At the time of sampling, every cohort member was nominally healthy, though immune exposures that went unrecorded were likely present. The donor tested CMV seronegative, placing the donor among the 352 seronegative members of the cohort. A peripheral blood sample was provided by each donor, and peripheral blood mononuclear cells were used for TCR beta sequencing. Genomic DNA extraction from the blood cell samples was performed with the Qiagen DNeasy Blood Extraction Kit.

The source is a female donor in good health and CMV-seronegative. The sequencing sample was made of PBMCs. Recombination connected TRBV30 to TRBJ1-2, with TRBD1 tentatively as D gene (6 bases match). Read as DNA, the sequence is TGTGCCTGGAAAAGGGGGTCTAGCGGCTACACCTTC. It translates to CAWKRGSSGYTF.